This TCR beta chain was captured by sequencing in a study of blood T cell repertoires in COVID-19. Trimming cost V 1 base and J 2 bases; bases outside gene matches: 6. The CDR3 is 16 residues long. Germline CDR1 reads LGHNA; CDR2 reads YNFKEQ. Measured with immunoSEQ multiplex PCR; TCRdb has only the in-frame clones, and not every one. The sample consists of a few hundred thousand clones, about 80% of them appearing once. This TCR was recovered from a man in his fifties who had recovered from COVID-19. The chain is built from TRBV4-2 and TRBJ2-3; 7 bases line up with TRBD2. The material sequenced was PBMCs or T cells enriched from blood (not recorded which). CDR3 in amino acids: CASSQGRGRYTDTQYF. The CDR3 DNA sequence: TGTGCCAGCAGCCAAGGGCGGGGGAGGTACACAGATACGCAGTATTTT.